What follows describes a single T cell receptor (beta chain). The data were obtained in a study of blood T cell repertoires in COVID-19. The wider study: COVID-19 samples from acute and convalescent phases originated in the United States, Italy and Spain. Nucleic acid was either cDNA or gDNA, and it came from T cells, B-cell-depleted T cells, or PBMCs.

Original analysis: Estimation of nucleated cell counts was performed using reference gene primer amplification. TCRdb keeps only in-frame clones here, not all; method: immunoSEQ multiplex PCR. That table gives V, J and clone size, and the DNA gave D and trimming. The sample lists around 100,000 clones; approximately 89% were seen once. V shed 3 bases and J shed 3 bases, with 16 bases lying between them. CDR1 and CDR2 from the germline V gene are SGHTA and FQGNSA. The CDR3 spans 16 residues. This clonotype originated in a man in his forties or fifties with active COVID-19. Sequencing used peripheral blood. The chain employs TRBV7-2 and TRBJ2-3, with a tentative D call TRBD2 (7 bases). The CDR3 here is CASSFQPGGGTDTQYF. CDR3 DNA sequence: TGTGCCAGCAGCTTCCAACCGGGGGGCGGGACAGATACGCAGTATTTT. The full variable domain, its missing parts supplied by reference TRBV7-2 and TRBJ2-3, is GAGVSQSPSNKVTEKGKDVELRCDPISGHTALYWYRQSLGQGLEFLIYFQGNSAPDKSGLPSDRFSAERTGGSVSTLTIQRTQQEDSAVYLCASSFQPGGGTDTQYFGPGTRLTVL.